The source of this T cell receptor beta chain is a study of blood T cell repertoires in COVID-19. In the study overall: Both acute and convalescent COVID-19 samples were obtained from the United States, Italy and Spain.

Grouping used clinical history reported by participants in a survey and questionnaire. Cohort 3 recovered donors had two negative PCRs, clearance, or symptom resolution. Trimming at V came to 7 bases and at J to 4 bases, leaving 9 bases not matched to a gene. Germline assignment: CDR1 SGHRS and CDR2 YFSETQ. The CDR3 consists of 15 residues. The table lists this clone with a count of one. TCRdb keeps only in-frame clones here, not all; method: immunoSEQ multiplex PCR. The sample includes about 250,000 clones, roughly nine tenths of them seen just once. Sequenced: PBMCs or T cells enriched from blood (not recorded which). This clonotype was sampled from a woman under 30 who had recovered from COVID-19. The chain employs TRBV5-1 and TRBJ2-3; TRBD2 aligns across 10 bases. The DNA for the CDR3 is TGCGCCAGCGCTGGGAGCGGGGGGGCCCCAGATACGCAGTATTTT. Its translation: CASAGSGGAPDTQYF. The full variable domain, its missing parts supplied by reference TRBV5-1 and TRBJ2-3, is KAGVTQTPRYLIKTRGQQVTLSCSPISGHRSVSWYQQTPGQGLQFLFEYFSETQRNKGNFPGRFSGRQFSNSRSEMNVSTLELGDSALYLCASAGSGGAPDTQYFGPGTRLTVL.